The sequence of this TCR beta chain was determined in a study of Ad26.COV2.S vaccination and SARS-CoV-2 variants (dated by TCRdb to the early 2020s). Regarding the research as a whole: Donors in the vaccine arm were drawn from COV1001, a multicentre, randomized, double-blind, placebo-controlled phase I-IIa trial testing Ad26.COV2.S in healthy adults. Dosing of Ad26.COV2.S was intramuscular, at either 5x10^10 or 1x10^11 viral particles, delivered as one shot or as two shots spaced 56 days apart. Trial participants were randomized into five groups of five, in which low-dose or high-dose Ad26.COV2.S was given once or twice, or placebo was given on both occasions. The TCR-sequenced set comprised around 32 samples: approximately 20 Ad26.COV2.S vaccine recipients, 5 placebo recipients and 8 SARS-CoV-2 convalescent individuals. Sequencing of the TCRbeta repertoire served to evaluate the specificity and breadth of SARS-CoV-2-reactive T cell receptors following Ad26.COV2.S vaccination. Throughout the experiments and outcome assessment, investigators stayed blinded to trial group allocation. Study-wide findings and limitations: After vaccination, spike-specific CD8+ and CD4+ T cell responses were reported to show substantial breadth. Non-spike TCR breadth was comparable between vaccine and placebo recipients, consistent with the vaccine containing only spike. The authors noted that the TCR breadth and depth analyses may have underestimated total T cell responses. Comparing responses between vaccine doses or regimens was not something the study was powered to do. Spike-specific TCR breadth was higher in Ad26.COV2.S recipients than in placebo recipients (P = 0.0014).

Of note for this clone: The target of this receptor is not known. The input lacks base qualities; no much larger clone sits a single base away.

TCRbeta CDR3 regions were sequenced with the immunoSEQ Assay. After extraction, genomic DNA underwent amplification by bias-controlled multiplex PCR, followed by high-throughput sequencing. Under the source paper's analysis protocol: To quantify the absolute abundance of every unique TCRbeta CDR3 region, sequences were collapsed and filtered. T cell fraction was estimated by normalizing TCRbeta template counts to usable DNA, which was measured by amplifying reference genes present in all nucleated cells. Repertoire TCRs were annotated as SARS-CoV-2-specific by exact matching of V gene, CDR3 amino acid sequence and J gene to a known reactive TCR set. The reference SARS-CoV-2 TCR set was derived from MIRA and filtered for enrichment in COVID-19-positive ImmuneCODE repertoires, a step that removed public or cross-reactive TCRs. Using the MIRA antigens, annotated TCRs were further analysed by specific ORF or by position within an ORF. Depth was the summed frequency of annotated unique rearrangements, while breadth was defined as annotated unique rearrangements over total unique productive rearrangements. Two-sided Wilcoxon rank-sum tests were applied when comparing TCR breadth between groups. The table was pulled from immuneACCESS by TCRdb, which kept in-frame rearrangements only. Such tables lose some clones; where checked, under half of the loss comes from unresolved V genes, and the rest has no known cause. The V and J calls and clone size are taken from that table; D and trimming were inferred from the DNA. Recorded for this sample are 350,000 to 550,000 clones; roughly 89% of them occurred a single time. Over 2.5% of the sample lies in the top ten.

In the paper's terms, the treatment or condition label means: 15 to 20 received Ad26.COV2.S at low or high dose, single or two shots; several received placebo; per-sample allocation not given. For vaccine and placebo recipients, repertoires were sequenced using samples collected on day 63 after the first injection. In Cohort 1b, roughly 25 adults aged 18-55 years were enrolled at a single site in Boston, USA, between 29 July and 7 August 2020. Ad26.COV2.S consisted of a replication-incompetent adenovirus type 26 vector by which a prefusion-stabilized SARS-CoV-2 spike protein from the original Wuhan strain was expressed. The source was peripheral blood, collected in a trial of Ad26.COV2.S vaccine versus placebo. The sequence derives from a person between 18 and 65 years old who received the Ad26.COV2.S COVID-19 vaccine or a placebo.

The sequenced DNA is TGTGCCAGCAGCCCCCAAGCACAGACGAACACCGGGGAGCTGTTTTTT. It encodes CASSPQAQTNTGELFF. The chain uses TRBV7-9 and TRBJ2-2, with the D gene not confidently named. Including cysteine and phenylalanine, the CDR3 has 16 amino acids. The DNA shown is the 48-base CDR3, in frame from base 1. The germline V gene (reference sequence) provides CDR1 SEHNR and CDR2 FQNEAQ. Deletion took 5 bases off V and 0 bases off J, with a span of 13 bases between the germline ends.